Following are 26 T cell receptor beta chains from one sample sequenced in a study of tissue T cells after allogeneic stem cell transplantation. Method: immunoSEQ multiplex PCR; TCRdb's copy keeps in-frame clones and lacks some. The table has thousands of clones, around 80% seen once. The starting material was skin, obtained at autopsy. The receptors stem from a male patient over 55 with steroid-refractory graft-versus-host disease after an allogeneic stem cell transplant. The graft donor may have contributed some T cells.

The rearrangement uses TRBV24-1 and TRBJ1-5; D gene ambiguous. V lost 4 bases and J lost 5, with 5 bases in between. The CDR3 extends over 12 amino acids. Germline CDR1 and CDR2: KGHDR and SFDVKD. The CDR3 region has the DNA TGTGCCACCAGTGACCAACATCAGCCCCAGCATTTT. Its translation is CATSDQHQPQHF.

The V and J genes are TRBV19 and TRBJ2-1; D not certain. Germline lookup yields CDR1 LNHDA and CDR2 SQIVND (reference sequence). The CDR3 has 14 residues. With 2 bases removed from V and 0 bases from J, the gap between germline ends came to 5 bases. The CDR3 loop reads CASSILDSYNEQFF. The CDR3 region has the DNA TGTGCCAGTAGTATACTCGACTCCTACAATGAGCAGTTCTTC.

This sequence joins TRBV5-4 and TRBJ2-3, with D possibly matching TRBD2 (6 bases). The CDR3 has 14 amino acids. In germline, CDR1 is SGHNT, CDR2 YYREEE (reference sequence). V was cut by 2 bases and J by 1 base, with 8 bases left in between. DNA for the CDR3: TGTGCCAGCAGCTTAGAGCGGGGCACAGATACGCAGTATTTT. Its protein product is CASSLERGTDTQYF. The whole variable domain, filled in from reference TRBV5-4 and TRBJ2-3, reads ETGVTQSPTHLIKTRGQQVTLRCSSQSGHNTVSWYQQALGQGPQFIFQYYREEENGRGNFPPRFSGLQFPNYSSELNVNALELDDSALYLCASSLERGTDTQYFGPGTRLTVL.

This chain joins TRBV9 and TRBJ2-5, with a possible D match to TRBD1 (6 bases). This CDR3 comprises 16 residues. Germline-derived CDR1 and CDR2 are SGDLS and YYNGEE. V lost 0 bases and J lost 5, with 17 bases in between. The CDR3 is CASSVEPTGKWETQYF. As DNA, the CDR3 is TGTGCCAGCAGCGTAGAACCCACAGGGAAGTGGGAGACCCAGTACTTC.

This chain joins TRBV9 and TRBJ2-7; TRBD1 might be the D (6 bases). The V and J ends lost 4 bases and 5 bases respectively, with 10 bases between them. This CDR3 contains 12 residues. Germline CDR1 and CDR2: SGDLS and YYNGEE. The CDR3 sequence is CASSLGDNEQYF. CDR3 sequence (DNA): TGTGCCAGCAGCTTAGGGGACAACGAGCAGTACTTC. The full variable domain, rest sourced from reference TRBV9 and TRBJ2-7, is DSGVTQTPKHLITATGQRVTLRCSPRSGDLSVYWYQQSLDQGLQFLIQYYNGEERAKGNILERFSAQQFPDLHSELNLSSLELGDSALYFCASSLGDNEQYFGPGTRLTVT.

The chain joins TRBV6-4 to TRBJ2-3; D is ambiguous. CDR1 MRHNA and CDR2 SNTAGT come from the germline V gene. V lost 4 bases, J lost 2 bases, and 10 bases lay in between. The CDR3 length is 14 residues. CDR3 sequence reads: CASSAALYTDTQYF. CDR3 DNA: TGTGCCAGCAGTGCAGCTCTTTACACAGATACGCAGTATTTT.

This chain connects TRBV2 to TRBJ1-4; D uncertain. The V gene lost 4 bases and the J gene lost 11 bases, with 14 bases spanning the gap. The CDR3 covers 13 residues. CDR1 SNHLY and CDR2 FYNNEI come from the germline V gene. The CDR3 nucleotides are TGTGCCAGCAGTGTGGGCCTCCTTGGTAAACTGTTTTTT. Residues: CASSVGLLGKLFF. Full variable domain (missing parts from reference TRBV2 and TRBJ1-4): EPEVTQTPSHQVTQMGQEVILRCVPISNHLYFYWYRQILGQKVEFLVSFYNNEISEKSEIFDDQFSVERPDGSNFTLKIRSTKLEDSAMYFCASSVGLLGKLFFGSGTQLSVL.

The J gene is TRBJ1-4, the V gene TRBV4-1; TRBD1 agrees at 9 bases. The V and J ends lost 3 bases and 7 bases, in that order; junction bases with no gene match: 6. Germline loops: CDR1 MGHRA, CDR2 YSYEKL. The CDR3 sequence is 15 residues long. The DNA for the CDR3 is TGCGCCAGCAGCCACGGGACAGGGATCGGTGAAAAACTGTTTTTT. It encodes CASSHGTGIGEKLFF.

The CDR3: CSVETRFAEQYF. The CDR3 bases are TGCAGCGTTGAGACTAGATTCGCCGAGCAGTACTTC. This rearrangement joins TRBV29-1 to TRBJ2-7; D perhaps matches TRBD2 (6 bases). V lost 3 bases and J 6 bases, leaving 12 bases between the germline ends. The germline V gene encodes CDR1 SQVTM and CDR2 ANQGSEA. CDR3 length: 12 residues.

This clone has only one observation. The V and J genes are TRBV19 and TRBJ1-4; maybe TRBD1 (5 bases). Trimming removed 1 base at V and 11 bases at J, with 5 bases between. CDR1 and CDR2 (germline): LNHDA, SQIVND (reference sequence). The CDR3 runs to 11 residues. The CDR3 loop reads CASSIAGKLFF. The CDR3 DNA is TGTGCCAGTAGTATAGCAGGGAAACTGTTTTTT.

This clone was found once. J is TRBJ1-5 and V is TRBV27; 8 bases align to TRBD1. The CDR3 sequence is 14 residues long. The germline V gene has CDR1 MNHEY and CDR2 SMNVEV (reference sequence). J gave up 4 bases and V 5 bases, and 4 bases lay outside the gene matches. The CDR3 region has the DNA TGTGCCAGCAGTCGACAGGGGTCAAATCAGCCCCAGCATTTT. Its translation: CASSRQGSNQPQHF.

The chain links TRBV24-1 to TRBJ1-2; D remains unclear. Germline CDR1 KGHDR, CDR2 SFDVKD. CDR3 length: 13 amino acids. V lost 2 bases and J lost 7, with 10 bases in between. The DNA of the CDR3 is TGTGCCACCAGTGATTATAATTGGAGTGGCTACACCTTC. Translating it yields CATSDYNWSGYTF.

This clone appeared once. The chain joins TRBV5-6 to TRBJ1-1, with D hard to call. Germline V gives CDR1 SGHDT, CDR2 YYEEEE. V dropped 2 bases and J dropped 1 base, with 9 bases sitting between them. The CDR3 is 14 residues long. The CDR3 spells CASSFSFGNTEAFF. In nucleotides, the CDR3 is TGTGCCAGCAGCTTCTCGTTTGGGAACACTGAAGCTTTCTTT.

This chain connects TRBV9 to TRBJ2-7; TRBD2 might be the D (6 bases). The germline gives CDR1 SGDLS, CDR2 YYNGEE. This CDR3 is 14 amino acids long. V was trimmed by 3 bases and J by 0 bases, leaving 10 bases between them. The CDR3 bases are TGTGCCAGCAGCGGGGGGGACTCCTCCTACGAGCAGTACTTC. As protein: CASSGGDSSYEQYF.

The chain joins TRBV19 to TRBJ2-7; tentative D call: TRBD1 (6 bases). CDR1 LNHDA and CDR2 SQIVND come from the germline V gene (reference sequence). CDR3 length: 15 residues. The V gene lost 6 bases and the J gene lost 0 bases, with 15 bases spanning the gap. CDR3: CASRLRQVLSYEQYF. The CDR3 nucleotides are TGTGCCAGTAGACTCCGACAGGTCCTCTCCTACGAGCAGTACTTC.

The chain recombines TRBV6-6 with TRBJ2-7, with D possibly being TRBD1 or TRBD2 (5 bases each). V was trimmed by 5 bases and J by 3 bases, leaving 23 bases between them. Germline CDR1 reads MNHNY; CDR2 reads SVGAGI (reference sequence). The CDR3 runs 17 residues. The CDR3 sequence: CASSPSAGAQYVYEQYF. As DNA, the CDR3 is TGTGCCAGCAGTCCCTCCGCCGGGGCCCAATACGTCTACGAGCAGTACTTC.

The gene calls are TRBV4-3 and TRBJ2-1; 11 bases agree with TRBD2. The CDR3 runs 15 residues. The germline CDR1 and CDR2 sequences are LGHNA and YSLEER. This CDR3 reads CEREGSGGAVDEQFF. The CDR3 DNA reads TGCGAAAGGGAGGGTAGCGGGGGGGCGGTCGATGAGCAGTTCTTC.

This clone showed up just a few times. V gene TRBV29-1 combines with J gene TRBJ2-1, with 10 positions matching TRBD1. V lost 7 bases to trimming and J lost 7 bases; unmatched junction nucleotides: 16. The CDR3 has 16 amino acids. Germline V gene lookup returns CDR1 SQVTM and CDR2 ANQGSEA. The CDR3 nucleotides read TGCAGCGGGGGGACAGGGGTTAGCGGGAAGGCGAATGAGCAGTTCTTC. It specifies CSGGTGVSGKANEQFF.

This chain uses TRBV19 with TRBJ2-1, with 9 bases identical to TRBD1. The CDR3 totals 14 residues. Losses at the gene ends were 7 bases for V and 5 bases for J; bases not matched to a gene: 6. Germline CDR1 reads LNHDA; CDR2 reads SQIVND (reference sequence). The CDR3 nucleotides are TGTGCCAGTAAGCCGGGACAGGGTAACAATGAGCAGTTCTTC. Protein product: CASKPGQGNNEQFF.

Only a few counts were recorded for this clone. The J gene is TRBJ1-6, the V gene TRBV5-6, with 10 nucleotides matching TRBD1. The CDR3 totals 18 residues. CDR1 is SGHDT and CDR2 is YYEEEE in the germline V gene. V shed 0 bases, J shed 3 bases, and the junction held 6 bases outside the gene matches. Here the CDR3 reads CASSLGRDRGFYNSPLHF. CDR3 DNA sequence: TGTGCCAGCAGCTTGGGCCGGGACAGGGGATTCTATAATTCACCCCTCCACTTT.

The CDR3 DNA is TGTGCCAGCAGCTTAGGAGGCTGGCTGGGCTCCTACAATGAGCAGTTCTTC. Its translation is CASSLGGWLGSYNEQFF. The chain has TRBV11-2 and TRBJ2-1, with D unresolved. The V gene's germline CDR1 is SGHAT and CDR2 FQNNGV. The CDR3 spans 17 residues. Trimming took 1 base from V and 0 from J, leaving 13 bases between them.

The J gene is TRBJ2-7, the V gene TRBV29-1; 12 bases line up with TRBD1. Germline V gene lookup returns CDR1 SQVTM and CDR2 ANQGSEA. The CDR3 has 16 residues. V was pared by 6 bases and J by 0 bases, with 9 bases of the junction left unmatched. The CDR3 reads CSVVGTGGPYSYEQYF. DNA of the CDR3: TGCAGCGTCGTAGGGACAGGGGGCCCCTACTCCTACGAGCAGTACTTC.

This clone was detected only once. CDR3: CASSSVERGGRTNTQYF. The CDR3 nucleotides are TGTGCCAGCAGTTCTGTCGAGCGGGGGGGCCGAACGAATACGCAGTATTTT. This chain links TRBV28 with TRBJ2-3; 10 nucleotides line up with TRBD2. The ends lost 4 bases at V and 7 bases at J; junction bases unmatched: 14. The CDR3 spans 17 residues. Per the germline V gene, CDR1 is MDHEN and CDR2 is SYDVKM. Drawing the rest from reference TRBV28 and TRBJ2-3, the complete variable domain is DVKVTQSSRYLVKRTGEKVFLECVQDMDHENMFWYRQDPGLGLRLIYFSYDVKMKEKGDIPEGYSVSREKKERFSLILESASTNQTSMYLCASSSVERGGRTNTQYFGPGTRLTVL.

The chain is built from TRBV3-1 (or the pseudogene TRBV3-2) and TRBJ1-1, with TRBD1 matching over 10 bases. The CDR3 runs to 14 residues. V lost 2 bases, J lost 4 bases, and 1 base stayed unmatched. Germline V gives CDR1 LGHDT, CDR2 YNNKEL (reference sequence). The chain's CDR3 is CASSQRDRGTEAFF. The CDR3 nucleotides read TGTGCCAGCAGCCAAAGGGACAGGGGCACTGAAGCTTTCTTT.

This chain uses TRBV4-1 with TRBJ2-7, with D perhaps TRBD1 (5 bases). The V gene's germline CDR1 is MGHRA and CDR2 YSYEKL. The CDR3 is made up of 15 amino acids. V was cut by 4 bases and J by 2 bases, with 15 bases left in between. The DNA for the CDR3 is TGCGCCAGCAGCCCTACCCCTTCCAGGGCCTACGAGCAGTACTTC. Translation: CASSPTPSRAYEQYF.

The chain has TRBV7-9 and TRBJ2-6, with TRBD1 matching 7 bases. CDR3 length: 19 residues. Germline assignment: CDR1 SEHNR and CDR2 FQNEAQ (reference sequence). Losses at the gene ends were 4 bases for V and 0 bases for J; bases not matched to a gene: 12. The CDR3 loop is CASSSTTGTEDSGANVLTF. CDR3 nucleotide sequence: TGTGCCAGCAGCTCAACCACCGGGACAGAAGACTCTGGGGCCAACGTCCTGACTTTC.